A selection of T cell receptor beta chains follows, all from one sample in a study of cytomegalovirus exposure and HLA in healthy donors. Data came from immunoSEQ multiplex PCR; TCRdb stores just in-frame clones and leaves some out. The sample consists of about 190,000 clones, around 82% of them appearing once. The sequenced sample was PBMCs. These receptors were collected from a boy between 5 and 17 years old in good health and CMV-seronegative. CDR3s include the opening cysteine and the closing phenylalanine or tryptophan. D genes are given only for firm matches. Rows may omit the clone size; those that give it use once, few, many or a size class.

v_gene,j_gene,abundance,d_gene,CDR3aa,CDR3nt
TRBV5-1,TRBJ2-3,NA,TRBD2,CASRGSGGAADTQYF,TGCGCCAGCAGGGGAAGCGGGGGGGCGGCAGATACGCAGTATTTT
TRBV5-6,TRBJ1-3,NA,TRBD1,CASSWIDRDSGNTIYF,TGTGCCAGCAGCTGGATCGACAGGGATTCTGGAAACACCATATATTTT
TRBV5-1,TRBJ2-3,NA,NA,CASSLVSGLISTDTQYF,TGCGCCAGCAGCTTGGTTTCAGGACTTATCAGCACAGATACGCAGTATTTT
TRBV9,TRBJ1-5,once,TRBD1,CASSVPPFGTGLLNQPQHF,TGTGCCAGCAGCGTTCCCCCCTTCGGGACAGGGCTTCTCAATCAGCCCCAGCATTTT
TRBV5-1,TRBJ2-1,NA,TRBD2,CASSMKRGGQGEQFF,TGCGCCAGCAGCATGAAGCGGGGGGGCCAGGGTGAGCAGTTCTTC
TRBV5-1,TRBJ2-1,NA,TRBD2,CASSFDGLGPYNEQFF,TGCGCCAGCAGCTTCGATGGACTAGGACCCTACAATGAGCAGTTCTTC
TRBV5-4,TRBJ1-1,NA,TRBD1,CASSLATGGPEAFF,TGTGCCAGCAGCTTGGCAACAGGGGGCCCTGAAGCTTTCTTT
TRBV5-1,TRBJ2-1,NA,NA,CASSLGQRTGEQFF,TGCGCCAGCAGCCTCGGACAGCGTACTGGTGAGCAGTTCTTC
TRBV6-4,TRBJ2-3,NA,NA,CASSDQWGRGTQYF,TGTGCCAGCAGTGACCAATGGGGCAGAGGTACGCAGTATTTT
TRBV18,TRBJ1-2,NA,NA,CASSPGGAPGYTF,TGTGCCAGCTCACCGGGGGGGGCCCCTGGCTACACCTTC